What follows are 14 T cell receptor beta chains derived from one specimen sequenced in a study of OX40 agonist ivuxolimab in advanced cancers. Data came from immunoSEQ multiplex PCR; TCRdb stores just in-frame clones and leaves some out. The sample has 35,000 to 50,000 clones, 75% to 90% seen once. The sequences come from CD4+ or CD8+ T cells sorted from blood, collected in a trial of the OX40 agonist ivuxolimab. Every receptor here comes from an adult with an advanced solid tumor such as melanoma, head and neck, liver or kidney cancer.

In its sample, this clone was seen once. The V gene is TRBV7-2, the J gene TRBJ2-1, with TRBD2 matching over 10 bases. CDR1 and CDR2 from the germline V gene are SGHTA and FQGNSA. V shed 3 bases and J 1 base; nucleotides not matched to a gene: 9. The CDR3 totals 18 residues. The chain's CDR3 is CASSLKSGGAGSYNEQFF. Here the CDR3 DNA reads TGTGCCAGCAGCTTGAAGAGCGGGGGGGCTGGATCCTACAATGAGCAGTTCTTC.

The V gene is TRBV4-1, the J gene TRBJ2-1; 11 bases agree with TRBD2. CDR3 length: 15 residues. From germline, CDR1 is MGHRA and CDR2 YSYEKL. J gave up 8 bases and V 1 base, and 4 bases lay outside the gene matches. CDR3 region: CASSQGLAGGYEQFF. The CDR3 bases are TGCGCCAGCAGCCAAGGGCTAGCGGGGGGTTATGAGCAGTTCTTC.

V and J are TRBV11-2 and TRBJ2-7; a possible D gene is TRBD2 (5 bases). The V end lost 5 bases, the J end lost 1 base, and 15 bases lay between the germline ends. Per the germline V gene, CDR1 is SGHAT and CDR2 is FQNNGV. The CDR3 runs to 15 residues. The CDR3 sequence: CASSQRWTPSYEQYF. In DNA form, the CDR3 reads TGTGCCAGCAGCCAGCGGTGGACCCCGTCCTACGAGCAGTACTTC.

This chain connects TRBV28 to TRBJ2-7, with 8 bases that match TRBD1. The trim removed 5 bases at V and 5 bases at J, leaving 8 bases unmatched. CDR1 MDHEN and CDR2 SYDVKM come from the germline V gene. CDR3 size: 14 residues. In DNA, the CDR3 is TGTGCCAGCAGTCCCCGGGACAGGCGACACGAGCAGTACTTC. Its translation is CASSPRDRRHEQYF. Filled out from reference TRBV28 and TRBJ2-7, the complete variable domain reads DVKVTQSSRYLVKRTGEKVFLECVQDMDHENMFWYRQDPGLGLRLIYFSYDVKMKEKGDIPEGYSVSREKKERFSLILESASTNQTSMYLCASSPRDRRHEQYFGPGTRLTVT.

J is TRBJ1-1 and V is TRBV5-5; tentative D call: TRBD1 (6 bases). Looked up from germline, CDR1 is SGHKS and CDR2 is YYEKEE (reference sequence). The CDR3 length is 15 residues. The V end was cut by 4 bases, the J end by 1 base, with 14 bases between. The CDR3 DNA follows: TGTGCCAGCAGCCTCCGGGACACAAGGAACACTGAAGCTTTCTTT. Translated: CASSLRDTRNTEAFF.

DNA for the CDR3: TGTGCCAGTAGTAGGGACAGAAGCAATCAGCCCCAGCATTTT. Translating it yields CASSRDRSNQPQHF. This chain joins TRBV19 and TRBJ1-5; 7 bases line up with TRBD1. This CDR3 has 14 amino acids. Germline V gene lookup returns CDR1 LNHDA and CDR2 SQIVND (reference sequence). V dropped 4 bases and J dropped 1; count of bases not matched to a gene: 1.

The chain carries TRBV29-1 and TRBJ1-1, with D hard to call. Germline CDR1 reads SQVTM; CDR2 reads ANQGSEA. There are 13 residues in the CDR3. The ends were cut back, 5 bases at V and 4 bases at J, with 14 bases in the middle. DNA for the CDR3: TGCAGCGTTTTGAGGTCCCGGGGCACTGAAGCTTTCTTT. Its translation: CSVLRSRGTEAFF.

The chain has TRBV27 and TRBJ1-6; D call uncertain. The V gene's germline CDR1 is MNHEY and CDR2 SMNVEV (reference sequence). The CDR3 contains 16 residues. Trimming took 2 bases from V and 0 from J, leaving 8 bases between them. CDR3 loop: CASSLKPSSYNSPLHF. The CDR3 nucleotides are TGTGCCAGCAGTTTAAAGCCTAGCTCCTATAATTCACCCCTCCACTTT.

This sequence joins TRBV6-1 and TRBJ2-3; TRBD1 aligns across 8 bases. The CDR3 has 17 residues. Germline values: CDR1 MNHNS, CDR2 SASEGT. The J segment lost 2 bases and the V segment lost 4 bases, leaving 11 bases of the junction unmatched. DNA for the CDR3: TGTGCCAGCAGTGGAGGACAGGGAATAGGACACACAGATACGCAGTATTTT. Protein: CASSGGQGIGHTDTQYF.

CDR3 DNA: TGTGCCAGCAGCTTTTTTGCGGGAGGTAACAATGAGCAGTTCTTC. Amino acid sequence: CASSFFAGGNNEQFF. The chain has TRBV7-3 and TRBJ2-1; the match to TRBD2 covers 8 bases. Germline V gene data show CDR1 as SGHTA and CDR2 as FQGTGA. This CDR3 is built from 15 residues. J gave up 5 bases and V 3 bases, and 6 bases lay outside the gene matches.

The rearrangement uses TRBV28 and TRBJ2-2, with D possibly matching TRBD2 (5 bases). The germline V and J ends were trimmed by 10 bases and 1 base, with 13 bases remaining between them. Germline V lookup: CDR1 MDHEN, CDR2 SYDVKM. The CDR3 totals 14 residues. CDR3 residues: CAIGRGQNTGELFF. The DNA of the CDR3 is TGTGCCATCGGAAGAGGGCAGAACACCGGGGAGCTGTTTTTT.

The chain employs TRBV18 and TRBJ2-7; the match to TRBD2 covers 9 bases. J lost 2 bases, V lost 5 bases, and 13 bases had no gene match. The germline CDR1 and CDR2 sequences are KGHSH and LQKENI. The CDR3 covers 17 residues. DNA of the CDR3: TGTGCCAGCTCATCTGGACTAGCGACCCATAAGGCCTACGAGCAGTACTTC. It is translated as CASSSGLATHKAYEQYF.

The rearrangement joins TRBV7-2 to TRBJ2-7; 12 bases align to TRBD1. The CDR3 is 15 residues long. Trimming at V came to 2 bases and at J to 4 bases, leaving 3 bases not matched to a gene. CDR1 and CDR2 (germline): SGHTA, FQGNSA. The CDR3: CASSLTGQGAYEQYF. For the CDR3, the DNA is TGTGCCAGCAGCTTAACGGGACAGGGGGCTTACGAGCAGTACTTC.

This clone was found once. V gene TRBV28 combines with J gene TRBJ1-5; unclear D gene. The CDR3 runs 16 residues. V gave up 1 base and J gave up 0 bases, with 10 bases separating them. Looked up from germline, CDR1 is MDHEN and CDR2 is SYDVKM. The CDR3 region has the DNA TGTGCCAGCAGTTTATTTCCAGACTATAGCAATCAGCCCCAGCATTTT. Translated, it gives CASSLFPDYSNQPQHF.